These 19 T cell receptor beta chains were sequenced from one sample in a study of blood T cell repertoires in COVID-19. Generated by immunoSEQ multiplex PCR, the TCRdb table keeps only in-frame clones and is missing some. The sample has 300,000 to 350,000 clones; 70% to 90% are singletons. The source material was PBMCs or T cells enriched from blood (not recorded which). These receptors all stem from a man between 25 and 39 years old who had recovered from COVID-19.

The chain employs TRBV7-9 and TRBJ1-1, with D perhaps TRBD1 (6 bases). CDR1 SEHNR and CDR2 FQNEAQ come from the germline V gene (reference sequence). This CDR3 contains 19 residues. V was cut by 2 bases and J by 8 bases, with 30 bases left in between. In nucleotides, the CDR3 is TGTGCCAGCAGCTTAAGCGGTACCGGCGGCTTAGTAGGGGGTAACGAAGCTTTCTTT. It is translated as CASSLSGTGGLVGGNEAFF.

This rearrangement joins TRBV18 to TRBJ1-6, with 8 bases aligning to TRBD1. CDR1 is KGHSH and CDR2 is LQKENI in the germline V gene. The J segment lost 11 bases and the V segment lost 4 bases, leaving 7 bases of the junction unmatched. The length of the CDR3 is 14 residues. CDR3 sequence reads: CASSLRTGLAPLHF. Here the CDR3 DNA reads TGTGCCAGCTCACTTCGGACAGGGTTAGCACCCCTCCACTTT.

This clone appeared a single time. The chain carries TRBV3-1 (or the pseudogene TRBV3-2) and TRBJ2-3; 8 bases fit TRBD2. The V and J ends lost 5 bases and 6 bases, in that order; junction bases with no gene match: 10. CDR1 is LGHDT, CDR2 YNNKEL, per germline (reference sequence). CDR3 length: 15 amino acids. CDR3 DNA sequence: TGTGCCAGCAGCTACGGACTAGCACGGGGGGATACGCAGTATTTT. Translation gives CASSYGLARGDTQYF.

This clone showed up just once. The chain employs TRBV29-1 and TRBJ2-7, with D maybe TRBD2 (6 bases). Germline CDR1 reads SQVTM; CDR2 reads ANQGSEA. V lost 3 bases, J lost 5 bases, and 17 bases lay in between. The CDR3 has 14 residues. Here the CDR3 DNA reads TGCAGCGTTGATAAAGCGGGTGGTGGGAACGAGCAGTACTTC. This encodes CSVDKAGGGNEQYF.

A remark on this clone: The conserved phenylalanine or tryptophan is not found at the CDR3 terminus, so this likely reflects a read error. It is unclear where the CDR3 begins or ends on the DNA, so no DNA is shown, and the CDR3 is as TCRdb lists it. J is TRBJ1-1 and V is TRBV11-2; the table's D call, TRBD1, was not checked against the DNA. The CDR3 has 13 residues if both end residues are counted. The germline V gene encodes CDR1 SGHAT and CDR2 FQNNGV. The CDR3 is CASSATGVWRLGI.

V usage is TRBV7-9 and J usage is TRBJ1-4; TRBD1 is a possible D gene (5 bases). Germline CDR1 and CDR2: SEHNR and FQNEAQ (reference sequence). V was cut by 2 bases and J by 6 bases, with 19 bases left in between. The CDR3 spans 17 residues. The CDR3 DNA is TGTGCCAGCAGCTTAATGGGGGGTTCCCCTAGCTATGAAAAACTGTTTTTT. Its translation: CASSLMGGSPSYEKLFF.

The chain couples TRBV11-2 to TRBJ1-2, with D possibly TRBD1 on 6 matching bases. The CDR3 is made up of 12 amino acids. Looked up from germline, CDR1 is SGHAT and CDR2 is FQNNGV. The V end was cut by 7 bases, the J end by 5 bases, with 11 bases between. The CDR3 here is CASTQGLYGYTF. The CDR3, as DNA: TGTGCCAGCACCCAGGGGCTGTATGGCTACACCTTC.

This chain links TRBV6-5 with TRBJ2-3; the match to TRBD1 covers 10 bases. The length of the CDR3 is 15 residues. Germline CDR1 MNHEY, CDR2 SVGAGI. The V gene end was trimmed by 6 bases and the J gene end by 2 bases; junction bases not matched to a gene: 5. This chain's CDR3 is CASRPGQGITDTQYF. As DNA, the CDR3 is TGTGCCAGCAGGCCGGGACAGGGGATCACAGATACGCAGTATTTT.

The CDR3 DNA follows: TGCAGCGTTGCGACAGGGGGCACAGATACGCAGTATTTT. Amino acid sequence: CSVATGGTDTQYF. The chain has TRBV29-1 and TRBJ2-3; 8 bases align to TRBD1. The CDR3 sequence is 13 residues long. Per germline, CDR1 SQVTM and CDR2 ANQGSEA. V lost 4 bases and J lost 1; bases outside the gene matches: 1.

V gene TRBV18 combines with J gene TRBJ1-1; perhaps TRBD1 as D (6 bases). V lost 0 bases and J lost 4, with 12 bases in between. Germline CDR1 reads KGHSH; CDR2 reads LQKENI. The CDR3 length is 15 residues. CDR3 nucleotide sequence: TGTGCCAGCTCACCACCCCGGCAGGGGCCCACTGAAGCTTTCTTT. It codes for CASSPPRQGPTEAFF. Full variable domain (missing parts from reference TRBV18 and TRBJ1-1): NAGVMQNPRHLVRRRGQEARLRCSPMKGHSHVYWYRQLPEEGLKFMVYLQKENIIDESGMPKERFSAEFPKEGPSILRIQQVVRGDSAAYFCASSPPRQGPTEAFFGQGTRLTVV.

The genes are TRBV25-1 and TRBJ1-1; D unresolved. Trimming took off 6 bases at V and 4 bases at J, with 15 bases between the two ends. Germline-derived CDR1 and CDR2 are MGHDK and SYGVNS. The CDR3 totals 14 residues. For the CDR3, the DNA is TGTGCCAGCAGCGGAGGGTTCGCAGGCACTGAAGCTTTCTTT. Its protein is CASSGGFAGTEAFF.

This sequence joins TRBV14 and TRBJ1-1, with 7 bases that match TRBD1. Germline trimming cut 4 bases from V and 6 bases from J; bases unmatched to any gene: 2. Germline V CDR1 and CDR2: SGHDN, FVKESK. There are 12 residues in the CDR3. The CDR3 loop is CASSRTGAEAFF. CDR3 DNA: TGTGCCAGCAGCCGCACAGGGGCTGAAGCTTTCTTT.

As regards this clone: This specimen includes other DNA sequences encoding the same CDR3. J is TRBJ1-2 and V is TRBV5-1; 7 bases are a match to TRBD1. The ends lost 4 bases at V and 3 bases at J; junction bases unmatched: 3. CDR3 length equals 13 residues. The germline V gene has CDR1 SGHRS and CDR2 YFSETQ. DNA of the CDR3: TGCGCCAGCAGCCCAACAGGGGACTATGGCTACACCTTC. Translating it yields CASSPTGDYGYTF.

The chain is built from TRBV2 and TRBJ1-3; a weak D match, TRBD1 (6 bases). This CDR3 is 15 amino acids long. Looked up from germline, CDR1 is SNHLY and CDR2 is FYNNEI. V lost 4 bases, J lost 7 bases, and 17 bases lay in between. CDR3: CASSVGRGITNTIYF. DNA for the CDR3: TGTGCCAGCAGTGTCGGCAGGGGAATTACCAACACCATATATTTT.

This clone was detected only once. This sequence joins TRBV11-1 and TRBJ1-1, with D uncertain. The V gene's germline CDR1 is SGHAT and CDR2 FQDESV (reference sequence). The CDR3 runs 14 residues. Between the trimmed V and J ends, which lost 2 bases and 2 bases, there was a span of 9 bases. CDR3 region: CASSLTDTNTEAFF. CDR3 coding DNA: TGTGCCAGCAGCTTAACAGATACAAACACTGAAGCTTTCTTT. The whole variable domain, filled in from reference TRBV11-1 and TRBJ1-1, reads EAEVAQSPRYKITEKSQAVAFWCDPISGHATLYWYRQILGQGPELLVQFQDESVVDDSQLPKDRFSAERLKGVDSTLKIQPAELGDSAMYLCASSLTDTNTEAFFGQGTRLTVV.

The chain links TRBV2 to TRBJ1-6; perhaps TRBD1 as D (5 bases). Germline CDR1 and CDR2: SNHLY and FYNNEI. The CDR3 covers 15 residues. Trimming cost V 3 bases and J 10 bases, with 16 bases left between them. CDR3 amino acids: CASSDYGLGGSPLHF. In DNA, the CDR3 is TGTGCCAGCAGTGATTACGGCTTGGGGGGATCACCCCTCCACTTT. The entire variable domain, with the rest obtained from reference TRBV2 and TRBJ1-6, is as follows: EPEVTQTPSHQVTQMGQEVILRCVPISNHLYFYWYRQILGQKVEFLVSFYNNEISEKSEIFDDQFSVERPDGSNFTLKIRSTKLEDSAMYFCASSDYGLGGSPLHFGNGTRLTVT.

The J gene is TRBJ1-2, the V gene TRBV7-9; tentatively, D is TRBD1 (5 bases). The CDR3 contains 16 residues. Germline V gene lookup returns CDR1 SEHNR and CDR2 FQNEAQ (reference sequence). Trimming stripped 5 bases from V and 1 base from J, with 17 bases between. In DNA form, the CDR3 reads TGTGCCAGCAGCCCGGACACGCCTTACTATAACTATGGCTACACCTTC. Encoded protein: CASSPDTPYYNYGYTF. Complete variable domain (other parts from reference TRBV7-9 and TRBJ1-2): DTGVSQNPRHKITKRGQNVTFRCDPISEHNRLYWYRQTLGQGPEFLTYFQNEAQLEKSRLLSDRFSAERPKGSFSTLEIQRTEQGDSAMYLCASSPDTPYYNYGYTFGSGTRLTVV.

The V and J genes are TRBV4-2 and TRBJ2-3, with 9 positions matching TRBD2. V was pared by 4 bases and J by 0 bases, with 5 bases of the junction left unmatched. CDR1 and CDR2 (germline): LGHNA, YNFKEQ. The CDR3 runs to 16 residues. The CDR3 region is CASSPVAGESTDTQYF. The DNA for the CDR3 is TGTGCCAGCAGCCCCGTAGCGGGGGAAAGCACAGATACGCAGTATTTT.

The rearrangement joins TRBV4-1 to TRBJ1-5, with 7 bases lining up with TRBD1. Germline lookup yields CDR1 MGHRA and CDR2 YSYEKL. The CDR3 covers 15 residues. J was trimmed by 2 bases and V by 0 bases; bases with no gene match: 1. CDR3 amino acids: CASSQDGQGNQPQHF. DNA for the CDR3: TGCGCCAGCAGCCAAGATGGACAGGGCAATCAGCCCCAGCATTTT.